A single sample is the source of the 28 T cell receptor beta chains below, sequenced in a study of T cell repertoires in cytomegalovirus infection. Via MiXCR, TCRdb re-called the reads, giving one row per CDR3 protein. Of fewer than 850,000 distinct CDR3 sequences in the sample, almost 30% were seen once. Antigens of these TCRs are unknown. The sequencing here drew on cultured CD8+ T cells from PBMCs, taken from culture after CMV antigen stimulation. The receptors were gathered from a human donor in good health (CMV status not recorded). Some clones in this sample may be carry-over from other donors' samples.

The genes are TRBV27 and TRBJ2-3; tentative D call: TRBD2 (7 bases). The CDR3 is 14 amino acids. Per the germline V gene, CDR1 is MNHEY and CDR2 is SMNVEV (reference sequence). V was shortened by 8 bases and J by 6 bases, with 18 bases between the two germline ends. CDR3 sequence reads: CASLGGGAVDTQYF. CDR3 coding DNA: TGTGCCAGCCTAGGGGGGGGGGCCGTTGATACGCAGTATTTT.

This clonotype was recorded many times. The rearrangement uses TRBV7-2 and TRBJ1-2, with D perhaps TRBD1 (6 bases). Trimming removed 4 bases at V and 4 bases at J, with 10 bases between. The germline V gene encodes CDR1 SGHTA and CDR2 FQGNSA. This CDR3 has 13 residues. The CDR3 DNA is TGTGCCAGCAGCTCGGGGGGCTTCTATGGCTACACCTTC. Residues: CASSSGGFYGYTF.

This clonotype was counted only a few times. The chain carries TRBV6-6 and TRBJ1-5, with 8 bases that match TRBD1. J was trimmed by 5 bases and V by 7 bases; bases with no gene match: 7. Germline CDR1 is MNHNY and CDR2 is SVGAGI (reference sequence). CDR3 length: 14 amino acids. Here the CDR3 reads CASTSGGIDQPQHF. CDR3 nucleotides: TGTGCCAGCACTTCAGGGGGCATTGATCAGCCCCAGCATTTT.

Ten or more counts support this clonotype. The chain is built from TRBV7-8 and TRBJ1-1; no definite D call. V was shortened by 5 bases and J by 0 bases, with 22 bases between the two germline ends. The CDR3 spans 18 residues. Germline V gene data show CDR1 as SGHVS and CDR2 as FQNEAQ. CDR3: CASSQRPPEGFMNTEAFF. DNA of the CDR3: TGTGCCAGCAGCCAGAGGCCCCCTGAGGGTTTTATGAACACTGAAGCTTTCTTT.

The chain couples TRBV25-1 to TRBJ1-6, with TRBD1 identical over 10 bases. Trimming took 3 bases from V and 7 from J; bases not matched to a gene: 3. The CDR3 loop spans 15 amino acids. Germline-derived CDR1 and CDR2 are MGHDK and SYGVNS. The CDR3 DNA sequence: TGTGCCAGCAGTGACGTGACAGGGGGCAATTCACCCCTCCACTTT. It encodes CASSDVTGGNSPLHF. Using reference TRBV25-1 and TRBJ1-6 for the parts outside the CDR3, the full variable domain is EADIYQTPRYLVIGTGKKITLECSQTMGHDKMYWYQQDPGMELHLIHYSYGVNSTEKGDLSSESTVSRIRTEHFPLTLESARPSHTSQYLCASSDVTGGNSPLHFGNGTRLTVT.

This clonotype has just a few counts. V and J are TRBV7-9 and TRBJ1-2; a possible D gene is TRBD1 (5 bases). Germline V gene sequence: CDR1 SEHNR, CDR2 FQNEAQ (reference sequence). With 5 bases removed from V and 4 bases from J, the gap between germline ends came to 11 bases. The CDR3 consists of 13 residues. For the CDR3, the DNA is TGTGCCAGCAGCGGGGGAAGGGGCTATGGCTACACCTTC. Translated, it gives CASSGGRGYGYTF.

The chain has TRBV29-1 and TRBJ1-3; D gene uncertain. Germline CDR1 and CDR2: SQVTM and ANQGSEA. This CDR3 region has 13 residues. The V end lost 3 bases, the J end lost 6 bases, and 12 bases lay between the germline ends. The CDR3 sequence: CSVEEHTVNTIYF. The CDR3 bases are TGCAGCGTTGAGGAACACACCGTAAACACCATATATTTT.

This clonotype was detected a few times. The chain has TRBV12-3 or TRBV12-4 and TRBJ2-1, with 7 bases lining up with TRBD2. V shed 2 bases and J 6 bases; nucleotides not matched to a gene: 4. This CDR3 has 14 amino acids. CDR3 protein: CASSLLGGINEQFF. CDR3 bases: TGTGCCAGCAGTTTATTGGGAGGGATCAATGAGCAGTTCTTC.

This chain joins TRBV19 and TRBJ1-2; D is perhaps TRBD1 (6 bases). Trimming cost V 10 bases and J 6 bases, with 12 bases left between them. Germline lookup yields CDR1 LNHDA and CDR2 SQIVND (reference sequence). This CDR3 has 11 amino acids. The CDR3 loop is CAIGTSNGYTF. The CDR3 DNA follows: TGTGCCATAGGGACAAGTAATGGCTACACCTTC.

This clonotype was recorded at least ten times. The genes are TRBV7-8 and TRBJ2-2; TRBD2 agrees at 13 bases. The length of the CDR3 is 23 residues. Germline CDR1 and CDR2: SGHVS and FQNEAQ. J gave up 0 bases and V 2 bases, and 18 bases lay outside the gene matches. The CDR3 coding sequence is TGTGCCAGCAGCTTACCGAAACTAGTACCGGGACTAGCGGGGACCGCGAACACCGGGGAGCTGTTTTTT. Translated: CASSLPKLVPGLAGTANTGELFF.

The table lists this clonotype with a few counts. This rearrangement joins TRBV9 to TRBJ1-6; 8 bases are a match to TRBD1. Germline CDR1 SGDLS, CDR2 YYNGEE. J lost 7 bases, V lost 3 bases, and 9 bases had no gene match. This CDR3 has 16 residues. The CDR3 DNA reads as TGTGCCAGCAGCGCACCGACAGGGGAGAAAAATTCACCCCTCCACTTT. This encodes CASSAPTGEKNSPLHF.

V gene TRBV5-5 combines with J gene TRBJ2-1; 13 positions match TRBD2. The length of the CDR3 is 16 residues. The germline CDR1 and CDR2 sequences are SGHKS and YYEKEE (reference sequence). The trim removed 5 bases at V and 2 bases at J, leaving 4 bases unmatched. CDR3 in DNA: TGTGCCAGCAGATTTACTAGCGGGGGGGCCTACAATGAGCAGTTCTTC. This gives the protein CASRFTSGGAYNEQFF.

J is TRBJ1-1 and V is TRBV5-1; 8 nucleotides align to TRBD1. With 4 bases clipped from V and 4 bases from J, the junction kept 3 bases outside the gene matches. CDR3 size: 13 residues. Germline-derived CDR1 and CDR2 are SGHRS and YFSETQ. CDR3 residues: CASSRTGTTEAFF. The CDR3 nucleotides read TGCGCCAGCAGCCGGACAGGGACCACTGAAGCTTTCTTT. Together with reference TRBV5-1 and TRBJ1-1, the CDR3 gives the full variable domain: KAGVTQTPRYLIKTRGQQVTLSCSPISGHRSVSWYQQTPGQGLQFLFEYFSETQRNKGNFPGRFSGRQFSNSRSEMNVSTLELGDSALYLCASSRTGTTEAFFGQGTRLTVV.

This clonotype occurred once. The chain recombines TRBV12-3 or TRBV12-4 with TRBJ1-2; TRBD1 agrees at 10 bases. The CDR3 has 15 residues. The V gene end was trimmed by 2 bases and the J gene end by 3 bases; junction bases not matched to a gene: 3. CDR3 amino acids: CASSLYGTGDYGYTF. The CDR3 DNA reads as TGTGCCAGCAGTTTATACGGGACAGGGGACTATGGCTACACCTTC.

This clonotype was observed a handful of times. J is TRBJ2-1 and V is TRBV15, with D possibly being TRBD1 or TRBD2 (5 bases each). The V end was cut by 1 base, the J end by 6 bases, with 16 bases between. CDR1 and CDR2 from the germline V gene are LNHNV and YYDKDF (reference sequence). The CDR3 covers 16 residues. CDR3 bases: TGTGCCACCAGCAGAGTGGGACGAGCCTACGGCAATGAGCAGTTCTTC. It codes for CATSRVGRAYGNEQFF.

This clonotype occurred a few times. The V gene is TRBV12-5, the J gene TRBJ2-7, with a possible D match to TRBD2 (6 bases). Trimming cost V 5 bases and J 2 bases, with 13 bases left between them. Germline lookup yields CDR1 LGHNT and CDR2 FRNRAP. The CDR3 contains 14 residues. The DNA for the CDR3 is TGTGCTAGTGGTACTGGGGGGATCCCCTACGAGCAGTACTTC. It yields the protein CASGTGGIPYEQYF.

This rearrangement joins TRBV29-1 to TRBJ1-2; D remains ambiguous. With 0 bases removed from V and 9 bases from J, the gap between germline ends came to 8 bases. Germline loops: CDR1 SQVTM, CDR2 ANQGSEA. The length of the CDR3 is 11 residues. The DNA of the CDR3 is TGCAGCGTTGAAGACACGTTTAGCTACACCTTC. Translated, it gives CSVEDTFSYTF.

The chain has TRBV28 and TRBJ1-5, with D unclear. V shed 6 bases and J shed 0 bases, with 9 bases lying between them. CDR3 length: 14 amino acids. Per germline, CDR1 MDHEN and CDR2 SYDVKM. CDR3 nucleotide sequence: TGTGCCAGCAGATTCTCCGATAGCAATCAGCCCCAGCATTTT. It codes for CASRFSDSNQPQHF.

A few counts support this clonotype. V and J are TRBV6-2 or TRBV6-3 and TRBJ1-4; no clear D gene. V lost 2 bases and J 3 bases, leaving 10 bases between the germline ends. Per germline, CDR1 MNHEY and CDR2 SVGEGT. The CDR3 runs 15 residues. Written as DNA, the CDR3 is TGTGCCAGCAGTTACAACCCGTGGGCTAATGAAAAACTGTTTTTT. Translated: CASSYNPWANEKLFF.

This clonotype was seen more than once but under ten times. CDR3 DNA: TGCGCCAGCACCTCCAACCGGGGAGGTAATGAGCAGTTCTTC. Amino acids: CASTSNRGGNEQFF. This chain links TRBV4-1 with TRBJ2-1, with a possible D match to TRBD2 (6 bases). This CDR3 is built from 14 residues. Germline CDR1 reads MGHRA; CDR2 reads YSYEKL. V was trimmed by 7 bases and J by 7 bases, leaving 17 bases between them.

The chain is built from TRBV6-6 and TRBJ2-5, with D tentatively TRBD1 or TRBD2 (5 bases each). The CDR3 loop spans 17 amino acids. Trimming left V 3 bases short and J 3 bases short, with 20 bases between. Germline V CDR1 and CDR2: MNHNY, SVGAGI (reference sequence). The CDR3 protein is CASSYRVGAGSEETQYF. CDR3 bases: TGTGCCAGCAGTTATCGCGTCGGGGCAGGGTCTGAAGAGACCCAGTACTTC.

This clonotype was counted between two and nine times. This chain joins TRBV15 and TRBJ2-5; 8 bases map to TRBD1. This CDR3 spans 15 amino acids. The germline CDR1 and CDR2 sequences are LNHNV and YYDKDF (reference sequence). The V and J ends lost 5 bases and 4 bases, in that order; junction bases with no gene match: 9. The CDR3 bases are TGTGCCACCAGCGGAGGGCCAGGGGGCGCAGAGACCCAGTACTTC. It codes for CATSGGPGGAETQYF. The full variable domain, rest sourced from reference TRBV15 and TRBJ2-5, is DAMVIQNPRYQVTQFGKPVTLSCSQTLNHNVMYWYQQKSSQAPKLLFHYYDKDFNNEADTPDNFQSRRPNTSFCFLDIRSPGLGDTAMYLCATSGGPGGAETQYFGPGTRLLVL.

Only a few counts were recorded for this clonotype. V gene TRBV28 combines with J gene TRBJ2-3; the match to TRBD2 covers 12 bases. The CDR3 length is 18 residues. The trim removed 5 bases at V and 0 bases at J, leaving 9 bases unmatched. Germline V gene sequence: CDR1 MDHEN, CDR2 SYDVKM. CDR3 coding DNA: TGTGCCAGCAGTGCCCCGACTAGCGGGGGTCCTAGCACAGATACGCAGTATTTT. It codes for CASSAPTSGGPSTDTQYF.

The chain's CDR3 is CASSPSMDQGETQYF. CDR3 in DNA: TGTGCCAGCTCACCTTCTATGGACCAGGGAGAGACCCAGTACTTC. This chain uses TRBV18 with TRBJ2-5, with D tentatively TRBD1 (5 bases). The CDR3 is made up of 15 amino acids. Germline V gene data show CDR1 as KGHSH and CDR2 as LQKENI. V gave up 3 bases and J gave up 4 bases, with 15 bases separating them.

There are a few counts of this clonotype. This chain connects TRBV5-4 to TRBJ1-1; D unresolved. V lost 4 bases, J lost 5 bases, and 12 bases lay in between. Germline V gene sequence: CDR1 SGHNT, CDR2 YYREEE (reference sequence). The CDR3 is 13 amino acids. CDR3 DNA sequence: TGTGCCAGCAGCCCCTATGGCGGGACTGAAGCTTTCTTT. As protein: CASSPYGGTEAFF.

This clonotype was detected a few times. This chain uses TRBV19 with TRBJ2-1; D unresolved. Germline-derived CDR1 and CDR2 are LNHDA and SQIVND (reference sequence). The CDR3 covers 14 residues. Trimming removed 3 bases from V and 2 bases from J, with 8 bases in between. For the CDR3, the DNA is TGTGCCAGTAGTATCAGTAACCCCTACAATGAGCAGTTCTTC. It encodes CASSISNPYNEQFF.

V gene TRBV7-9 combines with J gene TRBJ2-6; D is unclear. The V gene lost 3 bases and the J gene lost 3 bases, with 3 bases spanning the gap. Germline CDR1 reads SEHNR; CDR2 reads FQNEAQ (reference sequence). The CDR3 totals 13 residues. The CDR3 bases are TGTGCCAGCAGCTTTCTTGGGGCCAACGTCCTGACTTTC. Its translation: CASSFLGANVLTF.

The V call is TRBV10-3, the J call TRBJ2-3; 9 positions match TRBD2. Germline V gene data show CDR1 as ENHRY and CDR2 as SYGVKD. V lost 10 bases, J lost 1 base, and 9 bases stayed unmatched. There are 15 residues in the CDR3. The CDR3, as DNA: TGTGCCACCGGCACCCCTAGCGGGGGCACAGATACGCAGTATTTT. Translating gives CATGTPSGGTDTQYF.